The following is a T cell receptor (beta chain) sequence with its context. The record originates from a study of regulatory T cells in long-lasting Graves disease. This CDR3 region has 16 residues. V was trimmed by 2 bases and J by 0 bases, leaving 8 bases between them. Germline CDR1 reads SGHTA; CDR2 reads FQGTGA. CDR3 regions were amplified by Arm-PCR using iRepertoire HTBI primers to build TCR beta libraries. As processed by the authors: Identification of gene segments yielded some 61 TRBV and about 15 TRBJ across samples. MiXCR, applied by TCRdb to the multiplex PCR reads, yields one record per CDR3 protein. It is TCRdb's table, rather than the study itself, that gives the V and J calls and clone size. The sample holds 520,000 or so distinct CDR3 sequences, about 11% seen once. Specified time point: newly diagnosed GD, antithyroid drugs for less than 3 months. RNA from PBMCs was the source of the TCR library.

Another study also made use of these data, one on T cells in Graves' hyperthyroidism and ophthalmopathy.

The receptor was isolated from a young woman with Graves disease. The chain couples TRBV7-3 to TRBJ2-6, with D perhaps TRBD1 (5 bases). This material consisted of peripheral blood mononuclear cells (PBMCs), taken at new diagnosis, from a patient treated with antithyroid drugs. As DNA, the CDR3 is TGTGCCAGCAGCTTACAGGACACCTCTGGGGCCAACGTCCTGACTTTC. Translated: CASSLQDTSGANVLTF. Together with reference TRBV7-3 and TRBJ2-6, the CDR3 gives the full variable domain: GAGVSQTPSNKVTEKGKYVELRCDPISGHTALYWYRQSLGQGPEFLIYFQGTGAADDSGLPNDRFFAVRPEGSVSTLKIQRTERGDSAVYLCASSLQDTSGANVLTFGAGSRLTVL.